These 4 T cell receptor beta chains were all obtained from the same sample, sequenced in a study of T-cell reconstitution after alpha-beta-depleted transplantation in children. Preparing the TCRbeta library involved the use of unique molecular identifiers. TCRdb reanalysed the PCR reads using MiXCR and keeps one entry per CDR3 protein. The sample yields 450,000 to 600,000 distinct CDR3 sequences, under 12% seen once. Sequencing was performed on PBMCs, taken before TCRalphabeta/CD19-depleted stem cell transplant. The receptors shown here come from a child younger than 10 with inherited bone marrow failure, due to receive a stem cell transplant.

In its sample, this clonotype was seen many times. This rearrangement joins TRBV30 to TRBJ1-5; no clear D gene. The germline gives CDR1 GTSNPN, CDR2 SVGIG (reference sequence). The CDR3 extends over 12 amino acids. Deletions cut 5 bases from V and 9 bases from J, with 14 bases between. Here the CDR3 DNA reads TGTGCCTGGGATACAAGCTTGGGGCCCCAGCATTTT. This translates into CAWDTSLGPQHF.

This clonotype has at least ten counts. The V gene is TRBV24-1, the J gene TRBJ2-3; D not resolved. This CDR3 comprises 15 residues. V lost 1 base and J lost 2, with 9 bases in between. The germline CDR1 and CDR2 sequences are KGHDR and SFDVKD. CDR3 bases: TGTGCCACCAGTGATTTTGCGGCAACCACAGATACGCAGTATTTT. Protein: CATSDFAATTDTQYF.

This clonotype has a count of ten or more. The chain employs TRBV14 and TRBJ1-1; no firm D call. V dropped 1 base and J dropped 10 bases, with 16 bases sitting between them. The CDR3 has 14 amino acids. Germline loops: CDR1 SGHDN, CDR2 FVKESK. CDR3 amino acids: CASSQVGAVGGAFF. Here the CDR3 DNA reads TGTGCCAGCAGCCAAGTCGGTGCTGTCGGCGGAGCTTTCTTT.

At least ten counts were recorded for this clonotype. This chain links TRBV5-1 with TRBJ2-1, with 11 bases aligning to TRBD2. The CDR3 covers 17 residues. The junction had 7 bases not matched to a gene; V was cut back by 2 bases and J by 3 bases. Looked up from germline, CDR1 is SGHRS and CDR2 is YFSETQ. Here the CDR3 reads CASSFIPGTSGYNEQFF. Here the CDR3 DNA reads TGCGCCAGCAGCTTTATCCCCGGGACTAGCGGCTACAATGAGCAGTTCTTC.